These 3 T cell receptor beta chains share one sample of origin, sequenced in a study of cytomegalovirus exposure and HLA in healthy donors. The primer mix had 60 Vbeta and 13 Jbeta primers. TCRdb's copy holds only in-frame clones and misses some; the assay was immunoSEQ multiplex PCR. The sample records 100,000 or so clones, around 79% being singletons. Sequenced: PBMCs. Source of these receptors: a male donor in good health and CMV-seropositive.

By share of the sample, this clone is medium-sized (0.01 to 0.1%). The rearrangement joins TRBV4-2 to TRBJ2-7; 9 nucleotides match TRBD2. Germline values: CDR1 LGHNA, CDR2 YNFKEQ. V dropped 1 base and J dropped 0; count of bases not matched to a gene: 7. CDR3 length: 17 amino acids. The DNA for the CDR3 is TGTGCCAGCAGCCAAGTGTGGTCTAGCGGGGACTCCTACGAGCAGTACTTC. It is translated as CASSQVWSSGDSYEQYF.

This clone was seen a handful of times. The V gene is TRBV9, the J gene TRBJ2-2; 7 nucleotides align to TRBD1. The V gene's germline CDR1 is SGDLS and CDR2 YYNGEE. V lost 2 bases to trimming and J lost 4 bases; unmatched junction nucleotides: 5. The CDR3 contains 15 residues. The CDR3 reads CASSVTGDGTGELFF. CDR3 coding DNA: TGTGCCAGCAGCGTCACAGGGGACGGCACCGGGGAGCTGTTTTTT.

This chain links TRBV19 with TRBJ1-5, with D tentatively TRBD1 (6 bases). Germline CDR1 is LNHDA and CDR2 is SQIVND (reference sequence). The CDR3 consists of 16 residues. Trimming removed 6 bases from V and 7 bases from J, with 22 bases in between. CDR3 loop: CASSSSGTIGYQPQHF. CDR3 sequence (DNA): TGTGCCAGTAGCTCATCCGGGACAATCGGTTACCAGCCCCAGCATTTT. Full variable domain (missing parts from reference TRBV19 and TRBJ1-5): DGGITQSPKYLFRKEGQNVTLSCEQNLNHDAMYWYRQDPGQGLRLIYYSQIVNDFQKGDIAEGYSVSREKKESFPLTVTSAQKNPTAFYLCASSSSGTIGYQPQHFGDGTRLSIL.